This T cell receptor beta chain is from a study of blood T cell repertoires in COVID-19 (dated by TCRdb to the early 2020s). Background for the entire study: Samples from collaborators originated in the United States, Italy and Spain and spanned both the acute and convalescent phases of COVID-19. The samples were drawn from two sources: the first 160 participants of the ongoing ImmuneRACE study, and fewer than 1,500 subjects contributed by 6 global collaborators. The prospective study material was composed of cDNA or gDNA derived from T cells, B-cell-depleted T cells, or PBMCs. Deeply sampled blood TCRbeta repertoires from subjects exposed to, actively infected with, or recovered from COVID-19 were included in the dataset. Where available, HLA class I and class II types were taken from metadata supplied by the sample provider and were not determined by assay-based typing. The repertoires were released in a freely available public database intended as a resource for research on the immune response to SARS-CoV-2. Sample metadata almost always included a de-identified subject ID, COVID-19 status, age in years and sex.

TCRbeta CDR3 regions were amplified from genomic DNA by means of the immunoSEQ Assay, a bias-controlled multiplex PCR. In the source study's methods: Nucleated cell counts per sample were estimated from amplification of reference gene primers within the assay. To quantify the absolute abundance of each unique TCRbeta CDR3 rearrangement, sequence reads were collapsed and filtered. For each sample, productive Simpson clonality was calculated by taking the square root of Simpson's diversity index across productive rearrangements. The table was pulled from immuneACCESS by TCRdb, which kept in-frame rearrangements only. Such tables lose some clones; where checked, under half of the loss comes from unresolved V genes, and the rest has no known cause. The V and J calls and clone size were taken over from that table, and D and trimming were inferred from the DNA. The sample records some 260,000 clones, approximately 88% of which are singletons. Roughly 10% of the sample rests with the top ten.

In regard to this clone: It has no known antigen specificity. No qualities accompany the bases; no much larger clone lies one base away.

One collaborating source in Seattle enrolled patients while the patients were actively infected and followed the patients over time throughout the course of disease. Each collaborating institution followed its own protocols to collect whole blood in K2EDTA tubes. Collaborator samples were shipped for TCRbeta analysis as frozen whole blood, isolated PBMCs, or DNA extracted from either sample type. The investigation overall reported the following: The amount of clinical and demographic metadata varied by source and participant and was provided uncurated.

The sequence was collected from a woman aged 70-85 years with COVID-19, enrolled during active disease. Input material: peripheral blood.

CDR3 sequence: CASSPGLPTDTQYF. The nucleotides are TGCGCCAGCAGCCCCGGACTACCCACAGATACGCAGTATTTT. The chain couples TRBV5-1 to TRBJ2-3; TRBD2 is possibly the D segment (6 matching bases). There are 14 amino acids in the CDR3, from cysteine to phenylalanine inclusive. Kept here is only the CDR3 DNA, which spans 42 bases and is read in frame from base 1. Trimming removed 4 bases from V and 2 bases from J, leaving 11 bases between the germline ends. The germline V gene gives CDR1 as SGHRS and CDR2 as YFSETQ. This CDR3, with the reference TRBV5-1 and TRBJ2-3 proteins standing in past its ends, gives the full variable domain KAGVTQTPRYLIKTRGQQVTLSCSPISGHRSVSWYQQTPGQGLQFLFEYFSETQRNKGNFPGRFSGRQFSNSRSEMNVSTLELGDSALYLCASSPGLPTDTQYFGPGTRLTVL.